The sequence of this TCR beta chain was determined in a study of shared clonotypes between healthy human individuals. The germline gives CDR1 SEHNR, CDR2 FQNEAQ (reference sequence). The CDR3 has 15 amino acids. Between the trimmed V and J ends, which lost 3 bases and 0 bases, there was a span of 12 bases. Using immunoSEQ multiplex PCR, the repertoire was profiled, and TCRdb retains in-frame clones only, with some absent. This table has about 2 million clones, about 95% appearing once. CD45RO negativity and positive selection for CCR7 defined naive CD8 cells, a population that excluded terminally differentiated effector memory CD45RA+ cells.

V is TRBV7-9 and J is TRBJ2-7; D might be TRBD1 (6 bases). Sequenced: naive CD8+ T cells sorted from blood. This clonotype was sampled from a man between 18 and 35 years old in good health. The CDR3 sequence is CASSFPDRPSYEQYF. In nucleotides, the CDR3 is TGTGCCAGCAGCTTCCCTGACAGGCCCTCCTACGAGCAGTACTTC.